Listed here are 21 T cell receptor beta chains from one sample, sequenced in a study of identical twins. TCRdb redid the calling of the 5' RACE reads with MiXCR, one entry per CDR3 protein. Of 1.5 million or so distinct CDR3 sequences listed, about 30% are singletons. Sequencing was done on a sample of cord blood. The receptors were sampled from a newborn girl in good health.

The rearrangement links TRBV5-1 to TRBJ2-5; TRBD1 matches at 10 bases. The CDR3 sequence is 15 residues long. J was trimmed by 4 bases and V by 2 bases; bases with no gene match: 5. Germline CDR1 SGHRS, CDR2 YFSETQ. CDR3 DNA sequence: TGCGCCAGCAGCTTAGGGACAGGGGCGGGAGAGACCCAGTACTTC. Residues: CASSLGTGAGETQYF.

The rearrangement uses TRBV20-1 and TRBJ2-5, with D possibly TRBD2 on 6 matching bases. Germline V gives CDR1 DFQATT, CDR2 SNEGSKA (reference sequence). This CDR3 has 10 amino acids. The V gene lost 6 bases and the J gene lost 11 bases, with 13 bases spanning the gap. The CDR3 region is CSAVGGEQYF. CDR3 bases: TGCAGTGCGGTAGGAGGGGAGCAGTACTTC.

The J gene is TRBJ2-7, the V gene TRBV28; maybe TRBD2 (6 bases). The CDR3 length is 14 residues. V lost 7 bases and J 7 bases, leaving 20 bases between the germline ends. CDR1 MDHEN and CDR2 SYDVKM come from the germline V gene. The CDR3 nucleotides read TGTGCCAGCACCCCGGGACTCCCGGAATATGAGCAGTACTTC. It yields the protein CASTPGLPEYEQYF. Looking up the rest from reference TRBV28 and TRBJ2-7 gives the full variable domain: DVKVTQSSRYLVKRTGEKVFLECVQDMDHENMFWYRQDPGLGLRLIYFSYDVKMKEKGDIPEGYSVSREKKERFSLILESASTNQTSMYLCASTPGLPEYEQYFGPGTRLTVT.

This chain uses TRBV5-1 with TRBJ2-1; D uncertain. The CDR3 is made up of 15 amino acids. Germline CDR1 SGHRS, CDR2 YFSETQ. The V and J ends lost 4 bases and 6 bases respectively, with 17 bases between them. CDR3 DNA sequence: TGCGCCAGCAGCCTTCAGCGTCGATCGGGCAATGAGCAGTTCTTC. Amino acid sequence: CASSLQRRSGNEQFF.

This clonotype was detected only a few times. This chain connects TRBV11-2 to TRBJ2-3; 11 bases agree with TRBD2. There are 16 residues in the CDR3. The V segment lost 3 bases and the J segment 6 bases; nucleotides outside the gene matches: 8. Per germline, CDR1 SGHAT and CDR2 FQNNGV. In nucleotides, the CDR3 is TGTGCCAGCAGCTTTAGCGGGGGGGCCTCCGTGGATACGCAGTATTTT. Residues: CASSFSGGASVDTQYF.

The rearrangement joins TRBV4-1 to TRBJ2-5; 8 nucleotides agree with TRBD2. CDR1 MGHRA and CDR2 YSYEKL come from the germline V gene. V gave up 1 base and J gave up 2 bases; unmatched junction bases: 3. This CDR3 is 15 amino acids long. As DNA, the CDR3 is TGCGCCAGCAGCCAAGGAAGACTAGCGCAAGAGACCCAGTACTTC. Amino acid sequence: CASSQGRLAQETQYF.

There are a few counts of this clonotype. The chain employs TRBV6-5 and TRBJ2-7, with 9 bases aligning to TRBD1. The V gene's germline CDR1 is MNHEY and CDR2 SVGAGI. V shed 6 bases and J 4 bases; nucleotides not matched to a gene: 7. This CDR3 is built from 14 residues. The chain's CDR3 is CASRRDRVTYEQYF. In DNA form, the CDR3 reads TGTGCCAGCAGGAGGGACAGGGTAACTTACGAGCAGTACTTC.

This clonotype was seen only a few times. The chain has TRBV5-1 and TRBJ2-7; no reliable D call. The length of the CDR3 is 15 residues. CDR1 SGHRS and CDR2 YFSETQ come from the germline V gene. V shed 2 bases and J shed 5 bases, with 17 bases lying between them. The CDR3 bases are TGCGCCAGCAGCTTACCTCTAGGCCTTCAGGACGAGCAGTACTTC. Its translation is CASSLPLGLQDEQYF.

There are a few counts of this clonotype. The chain joins TRBV7-2 to TRBJ1-5; no firm D call. There are 16 residues in the CDR3. Germline lookup yields CDR1 SGHTA and CDR2 FQGNSA. V was cut by 0 bases and J by 1 base, with 10 bases left in between. CDR3 loop: CASSLALSGSNQPQHF. The CDR3 DNA is TGTGCCAGCAGCTTAGCCCTGTCCGGGAGCAATCAGCCCCAGCATTTT.

The chain links TRBV7-6 to TRBJ2-6; D unclear. This CDR3 comprises 17 residues. V gave up 0 bases and J gave up 2 bases, with 11 bases separating them. Germline V gene lookup returns CDR1 SGHVS and CDR2 FNYEAQ. CDR3 DNA sequence: TGTGCCAGCAGCTTAGCGCGTAAGGTGGCTGGGGCCAACGTCCTGACTTTC. Its translation: CASSLARKVAGANVLTF.

This chain joins TRBV9 and TRBJ2-2; 7 positions match TRBD2. Germline V gene data show CDR1 as SGDLS and CDR2 as YYNGEE. This CDR3 has 16 amino acids. Trimming removed 2 bases from V and 0 bases from J; junction bases left unmatched: 4. CDR3 sequence: CASSVQTSPNTGELFF. Here the CDR3 DNA reads TGTGCCAGCAGCGTCCAGACTAGCCCGAACACCGGGGAGCTGTTTTTT.

Remarks on this clonotype: A single base separates this from a much larger clone, so it may be a read error. The rearrangement links TRBV4-1 to TRBJ1-4, with no clear D. The CDR3 is made up of 13 amino acids. Germline V gene data show CDR1 as MGHRA and CDR2 as YSYEKL. DNA for the CDR3: TGCGCCAGCAGACGCCTAGTAGGTGAAAACCTGTTTTTT. As protein: CASRRLVGENLFF.

This clonotype was recorded a few times. The rearrangement joins TRBV12-3 or TRBV12-4 to TRBJ2-2; D not certain. There are 14 residues in the CDR3. The V end was cut by 0 bases, the J end by 4 bases, with 6 bases between. CDR3 loop: CASSLALVTGELFF. The CDR3 DNA reads as TGTGCCAGCAGTTTAGCGCTGGTCACCGGGGAGCTGTTTTTT.

The rearrangement uses TRBV15 and TRBJ2-5, with 10 bases aligning to TRBD2. J was trimmed by 1 base and V by 3 bases; bases with no gene match: 5. This CDR3 is 16 amino acids long. Per germline, CDR1 LNHNV and CDR2 YYDKDF (reference sequence). This CDR3 is CATSSGLAGAQETQYF. In DNA, the CDR3 is TGTGCCACCAGCAGCGGCCTAGCGGGGGCCCAAGAGACCCAGTACTTC.

The V and J genes are TRBV20-1 and TRBJ2-7; 8 nucleotides line up with TRBD2. Germline values: CDR1 DFQATT, CDR2 SNEGSKA (reference sequence). J was trimmed by 3 bases and V by 0 bases; bases with no gene match: 10. This CDR3 is built from 16 residues. The CDR3 is CSARDFGLAGLYEQYF. The CDR3 region has the DNA TGCAGTGCTAGAGATTTTGGGCTAGCGGGCCTCTACGAGCAGTACTTC.

This clonotype was detected a few times. The chain couples TRBV20-1 to TRBJ2-3; TRBD2 might be the D (6 bases). V lost 0 bases to trimming and J lost 2 bases, with 9 bases between them. Germline-derived CDR1 and CDR2 are DFQATT and SNEGSKA (reference sequence). The CDR3 is 14 amino acids. CDR3 protein: CSARDVAVTDTQYF. DNA for the CDR3: TGCAGTGCTAGAGACGTAGCGGTCACAGATACGCAGTATTTT.

The chain employs TRBV3-1 and TRBJ2-1; TRBD2 agrees at 11 bases. This CDR3 has 16 amino acids. V was clipped by 5 bases and J by 4 bases; unmatched bases: 7. Germline CDR1 reads LGHDT; CDR2 reads YNNKEL (reference sequence). The CDR3, as DNA: TGTGCCAGCAGCTTGCTCCCTAGCGGGGGGTACAATGAGCAGTTCTTC. This translates into CASSLLPSGGYNEQFF.

The chain recombines TRBV20-1 with TRBJ2-7; tentatively, D is TRBD1 or TRBD2 (6 bases each). The germline CDR1 and CDR2 sequences are DFQATT and SNEGSKA (reference sequence). CDR3 size: 15 residues. Deletions cut 5 bases from V and 7 bases from J, with 24 bases between. The CDR3, as DNA: TGCAGTGCTGGGCCCGGGGGCCCTTCCTACAATGAGCAGTACTTC. Amino acids: CSAGPGGPSYNEQYF.

This chain uses TRBV12-3 or TRBV12-4 with TRBJ1-1; D is ambiguous. The CDR3 consists of 9 residues. Trimming pared 6 bases from V and 10 bases from J, leaving 6 bases between. The CDR3 is CASSSRAFF. In nucleotides, the CDR3 is TGTGCCAGCAGCTCCAGAGCTTTCTTT.

The J gene is TRBJ1-5, the V gene TRBV28; TRBD1 matches at 10 bases. The trim removed 6 bases at V and 3 bases at J, leaving 8 bases unmatched. This CDR3 is 16 amino acids long. Germline CDR1 and CDR2: MDHEN and SYDVKM. The CDR3 nucleotides read TGTGCCAGCAGACCCCCGACAGGGGGCTCCAATCAGCCCCAGCATTTT. Amino acid sequence: CASRPPTGGSNQPQHF.

This clonotype was counted between two and nine times. The chain employs TRBV6-5 and TRBJ2-5; TRBD2 might be the D (5 bases). The CDR3 runs to 13 residues. From germline, CDR1 is MNHEY and CDR2 SVGAGI. The germline V and J ends were trimmed by 3 bases and 5 bases, with 10 bases remaining between them. CDR3 loop: CASSYGERETQYF. The DNA of the CDR3 is TGTGCCAGCAGTTATGGGGAGAGGGAGACCCAGTACTTC.